The 21 T cell receptor beta chains below all came from one sample that was sequenced in a study of blood T cell repertoires in COVID-19. The data were produced by immunoSEQ multiplex PCR, yet TCRdb's version contains in-frame clones alone and is incomplete. The top ten hold approximately 12% of the sample, which has some 250,000 clones, 86% seen once. The specimen sequenced was peripheral blood. These receptor sequences come from a woman aged 25 to 39 with COVID-19, enrolled during active disease.

This chain links TRBV21-1 with TRBJ1-2. TRBV21-1 is described as a pseudogene. The CDR3 is made up of 17 amino acids. The CDR3 loop is CASSKREGAGKNYGYTF. CDR3 DNA: TGTGCCAGCAGCAAGAGGGAGGGAGCTGGGAAAAACTATGGCTACACCTTC.

The chain employs TRBV24-1 and TRBJ1-1; possibly TRBD1 for D (6 bases). V shed 1 base and J shed 4 bases, with 12 bases lying between them. This CDR3 has 15 residues. Germline V gene sequence: CDR1 KGHDR, CDR2 SFDVKD. In nucleotides, the CDR3 is TGTGCCACCAGTGATTTAGGGGGGAGGGGCACTGAAGCTTTCTTT. Its protein product is CATSDLGGRGTEAFF.

This clone was seen just once. The V gene is TRBV2, the J gene TRBJ1-6; 9 positions match TRBD1. The CDR3 consists of 15 residues. Germline values: CDR1 SNHLY, CDR2 FYNNEI. J was trimmed by 4 bases and V by 10 bases; bases with no gene match: 8. Written as DNA, the CDR3 is TGTGCCATCAAAAGACAGGGGGGTTATAATTCACCCCTCCACTTT. Protein sequence: CAIKRQGGYNSPLHF.

CDR3 DNA: TGTGCCAGCAGAGCAATTGCGAGAGAGACCCAGTACTTC. It codes for CASRAIARETQYF. The gene calls are TRBV11-2 and TRBJ2-5, with D hard to call. CDR3 length: 13 amino acids. CDR1 and CDR2 from the germline V gene are SGHAT and FQNNGV. V lost 6 bases and J 4 bases, leaving 12 bases between the germline ends.

The chain employs TRBV7-9 and TRBJ1-2; TRBD1 agrees at 11 bases. Germline V gives CDR1 SEHNR, CDR2 FQNEAQ (reference sequence). This CDR3 contains 15 residues. J was trimmed by 5 bases and V by 4 bases; bases with no gene match: 6. CDR3 loop: CASSSGTGGSYGYTF. The CDR3 DNA sequence: TGTGCCAGCAGCTCCGGGACAGGGGGTTCTTATGGCTACACCTTC.

V is TRBV7-2 and J is TRBJ2-7; D uncertain. Per the germline V gene, CDR1 is SGHTA and CDR2 is FQGNSA. This CDR3 has 14 residues. Trimming took 1 base from V and 1 from J, leaving 8 bases between them. The CDR3 here is CASSLEPTSYEQYF. CDR3 in DNA: TGTGCCAGCAGCTTAGAACCGACATCCTACGAGCAGTACTTC.

V and J are TRBV28 and TRBJ1-2; D not certain. Germline-derived CDR1 and CDR2 are MDHEN and SYDVKM. The CDR3 spans 14 residues. The V end lost 10 bases, the J end lost 4 bases, and 19 bases lay between the germline ends. The CDR3 sequence is CATRRMEDSYGYTF. DNA for the CDR3: TGTGCCACCCGGCGGATGGAAGATAGCTATGGCTACACCTTC.

This chain uses TRBV29-1 with TRBJ1-1, with TRBD1 matching 10 bases. The CDR3 sequence is 15 residues long. Germline CDR1 and CDR2: SQVTM and ANQGSEA. Unmatched junction bases numbered 10, after V lost 6 bases and J lost 3 bases. The CDR3 DNA sequence: TGCAGCGTAGCCGGGACAGGGGAAAGTTACACTGAAGCTTTCTTT. Protein: CSVAGTGESYTEAFF.

This clone was observed a handful of times. V usage is TRBV7-2 and J usage is TRBJ1-3; D gene unclear. The CDR3 is 14 residues long. Trimming stripped 3 bases from V and 5 bases from J, with 11 bases between. Germline values: CDR1 SGHTA, CDR2 FQGNSA. The CDR3 coding sequence is TGTGCCAGCAGCTTGGACTCAAGTCGAAACACCATATATTTT. This encodes CASSLDSSRNTIYF.

The gene calls are TRBV5-8 and TRBJ1-2; D is unclear. Looked up from germline, CDR1 is SGHTS and CDR2 is YDEGEE. The CDR3 sequence is 15 residues long. V was cut by 1 base and J by 8 bases, with 18 bases left in between. DNA for the CDR3: TGTGCCAGCAGCTTGTCTTTATGGGGAGCAGGCGGCTACACCTTC. Protein sequence: CASSLSLWGAGGYTF. Together with reference TRBV5-8 and TRBJ1-2, the CDR3 gives the full variable domain: EAGVTQSPTHLIKTRGQQATLRCSPISGHTSVYWYQQALGLGLQFLLWYDEGEERNRGNFPPRFSGRQFPNYSSELNVNALELEDSALYLCASSLSLWGAGGYTFGSGTRLTVV.

The V and J genes are TRBV25-1 and TRBJ2-3; D not resolved. CDR1 is MGHDK, CDR2 SYGVNS, per germline. V lost 10 bases and J 2 bases, leaving 13 bases between the germline ends. The CDR3 is made up of 13 amino acids. CDR3 nucleotide sequence: TGTGCCACCAGACACGGGTCCACAGATACGCAGTATTTT. Protein product: CATRHGSTDTQYF.

The gene calls are TRBV15 and TRBJ1-2; TRBD1 matches at 8 bases. The CDR3 sequence is 17 residues long. Germline-derived CDR1 and CDR2 are LNHNV and YYDKDF (reference sequence). The J segment lost 5 bases and the V segment lost 4 bases, leaving 15 bases of the junction unmatched. The CDR3 nucleotides are TGTGCCACCAGCACCTACCTCGGATCAGGGGGCGATTATGGCTACACCTTC. Protein product: CATSTYLGSGGDYGYTF.

V gene TRBV19 combines with J gene TRBJ1-2; D gene unclear. This CDR3 contains 16 residues. V lost 0 bases and J 3 bases, leaving 14 bases between the germline ends. Germline-derived CDR1 and CDR2 are LNHDA and SQIVND (reference sequence). CDR3 coding DNA: TGTGCCAGTAGTATAGATCGTGAGGGTCTTCACTATGGCTACACCTTC. Translated, it gives CASSIDREGLHYGYTF. The full variable domain, its missing parts supplied by reference TRBV19 and TRBJ1-2, is DGGITQSPKYLFRKEGQNVTLSCEQNLNHDAMYWYRQDPGQGLRLIYYSQIVNDFQKGDIAEGYSVSREKKESFPLTVTSAQKNPTAFYLCASSIDREGLHYGYTFGSGTRLTVV.

The genes are TRBV14 and TRBJ1-6; D may be TRBD1 (6 bases). The V gene's germline CDR1 is SGHDN and CDR2 FVKESK. Trimming removed 0 bases from V and 8 bases from J, with 11 bases in between. The CDR3 totals 15 residues. The CDR3 sequence: CASSQDRDNYSPLHF. The CDR3 DNA is TGTGCCAGCAGCCAAGATCGGGACAACTATTCACCCCTCCACTTT.

In its sample, this clone was seen once. This chain connects TRBV10-3 to TRBJ2-1, with D possibly being TRBD1 (6 bases). CDR1 is ENHRY, CDR2 SYGVKD, per germline. V shed 5 bases and J shed 4 bases, with 9 bases lying between them. The length of the CDR3 is 13 residues. CDR3 in DNA: TGTGCCATCAGTCAACAGGGATACAATGAGCAGTTCTTC. It specifies CAISQQGYNEQFF.

The gene calls are TRBV19 and TRBJ2-1, with 7 positions matching TRBD2. CDR3 size: 14 residues. J was trimmed by 3 bases and V by 3 bases; bases with no gene match: 2. Looked up from germline, CDR1 is LNHDA and CDR2 is SQIVND (reference sequence). The CDR3: CASSMGGYYNEQFF. CDR3 DNA: TGTGCCAGTAGTATGGGGGGGTACTACAATGAGCAGTTCTTC.

The V call is TRBV6-5, the J call TRBJ1-6; D uncertain. V lost 6 bases and J lost 3, with 12 bases in between. This CDR3 is 15 amino acids long. Germline V lookup: CDR1 MNHEY, CDR2 SVGAGI. In nucleotides, the CDR3 is TGTGCCAGCAGGTTACAACCCCACTATAATTCACCCCTCCACTTT. It is translated as CASRLQPHYNSPLHF.

V and J are TRBV28 and TRBJ2-7; D not certain. CDR3 size: 16 residues. Trimming cost V 6 bases and J 3 bases, with 21 bases left between them. Germline V gene sequence: CDR1 MDHEN, CDR2 SYDVKM. The DNA of the CDR3 is TGTGCCAGCAGCTCTAGACGGAGCGTCCCCTACTACGAGCAGTACTTC. Translated: CASSSRRSVPYYEQYF.

The chain uses TRBV18 and TRBJ2-1; D is perhaps TRBD2 (6 bases). The CDR3 contains 16 residues. Germline loops: CDR1 KGHSH, CDR2 LQKENI. Trimming cost V 2 bases and J 1 base, with 12 bases left between them. In DNA, the CDR3 is TGTGCCAGCTCACCAGGAGGGGCGCGGTCCTACAATGAGCAGTTCTTC. Protein sequence: CASSPGGARSYNEQFF.

The chain couples TRBV11-2 to TRBJ2-3; TRBD2 matches at 8 bases. Germline CDR1 and CDR2: SGHAT and FQNNGV. This CDR3 is 14 amino acids long. Unmatched junction bases numbered 9, after V lost 5 bases and J lost 8 bases. The chain's CDR3 is CASSDRARGGTQYF. CDR3 nucleotide sequence: TGTGCCAGCAGCGATCGAGCTCGGGGGGGTACGCAGTATTTT.

The V gene is TRBV19, the J gene TRBJ1-5; the D gene is possibly TRBD1 (5 bases). Trimming removed 8 bases at V and 7 bases at J, with 18 bases between. Germline CDR1 reads LNHDA; CDR2 reads SQIVND (reference sequence). The CDR3 spans 14 residues. CDR3 region: CASCTQGTNQPQHF. CDR3 in DNA: TGTGCCAGTTGTACCCAGGGTACTAACCAGCCCCAGCATTTT. The complete variable domain, with remaining parts taken from reference TRBV19 and TRBJ1-5, reads DGGITQSPKYLFRKEGQNVTLSCEQNLNHDAMYWYRQDPGQGLRLIYYSQIVNDFQKGDIAEGYSVSREKKESFPLTVTSAQKNPTAFYLCASCTQGTNQPQHFGDGTRLSIL.